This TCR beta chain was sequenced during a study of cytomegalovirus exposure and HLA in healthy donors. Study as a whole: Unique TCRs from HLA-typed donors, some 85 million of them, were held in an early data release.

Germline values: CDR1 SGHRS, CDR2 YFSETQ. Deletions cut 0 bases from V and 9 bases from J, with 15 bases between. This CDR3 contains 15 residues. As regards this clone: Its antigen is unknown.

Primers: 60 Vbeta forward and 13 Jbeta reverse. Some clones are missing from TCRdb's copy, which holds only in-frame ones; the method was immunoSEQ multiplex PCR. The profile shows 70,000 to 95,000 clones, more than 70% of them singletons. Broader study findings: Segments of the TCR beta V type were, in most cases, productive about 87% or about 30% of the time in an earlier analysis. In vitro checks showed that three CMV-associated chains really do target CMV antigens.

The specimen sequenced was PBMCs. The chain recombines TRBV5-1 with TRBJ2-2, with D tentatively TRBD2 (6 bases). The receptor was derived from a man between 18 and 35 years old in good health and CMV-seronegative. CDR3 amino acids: CASSLVNSGHRELFF. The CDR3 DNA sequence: TGCGCCAGCAGCTTGGTGAATAGCGGTCACCGGGAGCTGTTTTTT. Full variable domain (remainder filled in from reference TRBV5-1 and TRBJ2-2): KAGVTQTPRYLIKTRGQQVTLSCSPISGHRSVSWYQQTPGQGLQFLFEYFSETQRNKGNFPGRFSGRQFSNSRSEMNVSTLELGDSALYLCASSLVNSGHRELFFGEGSRLTVL.